This T cell receptor (beta chain) is from a study of blood T cell repertoires in COVID-19. Germline values: CDR1 MNHEY, CDR2 SMNVEV (reference sequence). Deletions cut 6 bases from V and 0 bases from J, with 7 bases between. CDR3 size: 13 residues. This table comes from immunoSEQ multiplex PCR, and its TCRdb copy is limited to in-frame clones, with some not included. Of some 130,000 clones in the sample, under 95% are singletons; the top ten hold 4.6%. The receptor comes from a man in his fifties or sixties with COVID-19, enrolled during active disease. The rearrangement uses TRBV27 and TRBJ2-3; D is uncertain. Material for sequencing was peripheral blood. The CDR3 DNA sequence: TGTGCCAGCAGGATAACTAGCACAGATACGCAGTATTTT. The encoded protein is CASRITSTDTQYF.